The 29 T cell receptor beta chains reported below all come from one sample, sequenced in a study of cytomegalovirus exposure and HLA in healthy donors. Both 60 Vbeta primers and 13 Jbeta primers went into the PCR. The protocol was immunoSEQ multiplex PCR, while the TCRdb copy is restricted to in-frame clones and leaves out a portion. The data hold under 150,000 clones, with approximately 77% observed a single time. Sequenced: PBMCs. The receptors were sampled from a man between 18 and 35 years old in good health and CMV-seronegative.

The chain combines TRBV7-9 with TRBJ2-3; 8 bases are a match to TRBD1. CDR1 and CDR2 from the germline V gene are SEHNR and FQNEAQ (reference sequence). Trimming took 6 bases from V and 2 from J; bases not matched to a gene: 7. This CDR3 comprises 15 residues. CDR3 in DNA: TGTGCCAGCAGGGGGGGACAGGTGGTCACAGATACGCAGTATTTT. As protein: CASRGGQVVTDTQYF.

The chain uses TRBV7-9 and TRBJ1-1, with D uncertain. CDR3 length: 14 amino acids. Trimming stripped 3 bases from V and 4 bases from J, with 12 bases between. CDR1 SEHNR and CDR2 FQNEAQ come from the germline V gene (reference sequence). CDR3 region: CASSFEGSITEAFF. Written as DNA, the CDR3 is TGTGCCAGCAGCTTTGAGGGTTCTATCACTGAAGCTTTCTTT. Complete variable domain (other parts from reference TRBV7-9 and TRBJ1-1): DTGVSQNPRHKITKRGQNVTFRCDPISEHNRLYWYRQTLGQGPEFLTYFQNEAQLEKSRLLSDRFSAERPKGSFSTLEIQRTEQGDSAMYLCASSFEGSITEAFFGQGTRLTVV.

The V and J genes are TRBV11-1 and TRBJ2-7; 11 nucleotides line up with TRBD1. Germline V gene sequence: CDR1 SGHAT, CDR2 FQDESV (reference sequence). Germline trimming cut 5 bases from V and 2 bases from J; bases unmatched to any gene: 5. The CDR3 sequence is 15 residues long. As DNA, the CDR3 is TGTGCCAGCAGCCCCGGACAGGGGGCCCCCTACGAGCAGTACTTC. This gives the protein CASSPGQGAPYEQYF.

This clone was observed a handful of times. The CDR3 is CASSARPGTGGGNEQFF. In nucleotides, the CDR3 is TGTGCCAGCAGCGCCCGACCAGGGACAGGGGGCGGCAATGAGCAGTTCTTC. The chain has TRBV7-9 and TRBJ2-1, with TRBD1 matching over 12 bases. Looked up from germline, CDR1 is SEHNR and CDR2 is FQNEAQ (reference sequence). The CDR3 spans 17 residues. V dropped 5 bases and J dropped 6; count of bases not matched to a gene: 11.

The J gene is TRBJ1-2, the V gene TRBV19; 8 bases map to TRBD1. The CDR3 has 13 residues. CDR1 and CDR2 (germline): LNHDA, SQIVND (reference sequence). V was clipped by 5 bases and J by 7 bases; unmatched bases: 6. The CDR3 DNA sequence: TGTGCCAGTAGTTCGGACAGGGTCGGTGGCTACACCTTC. This translates into CASSSDRVGGYTF.

This chain joins TRBV5-4 and TRBJ2-2, with D uncertain. This CDR3 contains 13 residues. Trimming left V 3 bases short and J 5 bases short, with 8 bases between. Germline values: CDR1 SGHNT, CDR2 YYREEE (reference sequence). The CDR3 DNA reads as TGTGCCAGCAGCTCCGTCTCTACCGGGGAGCTGTTTTTT. This sequence encodes CASSSVSTGELFF.

The chain combines TRBV4-3 with TRBJ1-2, with TRBD1 identical over 8 bases. The CDR3 loop spans 14 amino acids. Trimming at V came to 4 bases and at J to 2 bases, leaving 3 bases not matched to a gene. The germline V gene has CDR1 LGHNA and CDR2 YSLEER. DNA of the CDR3: TGCGCCAGCAGCCCGGGACAGGCAAACTATGGCTACACCTTC. As protein: CASSPGQANYGYTF.

J is TRBJ2-7 and V is TRBV27; D perhaps matches TRBD1 (5 bases). The CDR3 totals 15 residues. Trimming cost V 7 bases and J 0 bases, with 16 bases left between them. CDR1 and CDR2 from the germline V gene are MNHEY and SMNVEV (reference sequence). The DNA of the CDR3 is TGTGCCAGCAACCCTGCAGGGCCTCTCTCCTACGAGCAGTACTTC. Its protein product is CASNPAGPLSYEQYF.

The chain employs TRBV6-5 and TRBJ1-4; possible D gene TRBD1, 6 bases. CDR1 MNHEY and CDR2 SVGAGI come from the germline V gene. This CDR3 is built from 14 residues. V dropped 0 bases and J dropped 8 bases, with 10 bases sitting between them. The DNA for the CDR3 is TGTGCCAGCAGTTACTCGGGACACGTCGAAAAACTGTTTTTT. Residues: CASSYSGHVEKLFF.

About this clone itself: The sample has other DNA sequences that encode this CDR3 too. This rearrangement joins TRBV5-1 to TRBJ2-2; D is possibly TRBD2 (5 bases). V gave up 2 bases and J gave up 8 bases, with 10 bases separating them. Per germline, CDR1 SGHRS and CDR2 YFSETQ. The length of the CDR3 is 13 residues. The CDR3 DNA sequence: TGCGCCAGCAGCTTACAGAGAGGGGGGGAGCTGTTTTTT. Encoded protein: CASSLQRGGELFF.

This chain connects TRBV7-9 to TRBJ1-2, with D perhaps TRBD1 (5 bases). This CDR3 has 13 residues. V was cut by 5 bases and J by 8 bases, with 15 bases left in between. Germline V lookup: CDR1 SEHNR, CDR2 FQNEAQ (reference sequence). The CDR3 here is CASSAPREEGYTF. The CDR3 DNA sequence: TGTGCCAGCAGCGCGCCCAGGGAGGAAGGCTACACCTTC. The whole variable domain, filled in from reference TRBV7-9 and TRBJ1-2, reads DTGVSQNPRHKITKRGQNVTFRCDPISEHNRLYWYRQTLGQGPEFLTYFQNEAQLEKSRLLSDRFSAERPKGSFSTLEIQRTEQGDSAMYLCASSAPREEGYTFGSGTRLTVV.

The rearrangement uses TRBV7-3 and TRBJ1-2; 7 nucleotides line up with TRBD1. Trimming took 5 bases from V and 14 from J; bases not matched to a gene: 14. Germline CDR1 is SGHTA and CDR2 is FQGTGA. The CDR3 is made up of 13 amino acids. CDR3 sequence reads: CASSPRGREVQTF. The CDR3 DNA reads TGTGCCAGCAGCCCAAGGGGGCGCGAGGTTCAAACCTTC.

The chain employs TRBV7-3 and TRBJ1-1, with a tentative D call TRBD1 (5 bases). This CDR3 comprises 13 residues. Germline V lookup: CDR1 SGHTA, CDR2 FQGTGA. The V end was cut by 6 bases, the J end by 1 base, with 9 bases between. CDR3 sequence: CASRSTANTEAFF. The CDR3, as DNA: TGTGCCAGCAGATCGACAGCGAACACTGAAGCTTTCTTT.

V usage is TRBV7-2 and J usage is TRBJ1-4, with D perhaps matching TRBD1 (5 bases). The V end lost 3 bases, the J end lost 0 bases, and 8 bases lay between the germline ends. Per germline, CDR1 SGHTA and CDR2 FQGNSA. The CDR3 has 15 residues. Written as DNA, the CDR3 is TGTGCCAGCAGCTTCGACAGTGCAACTAATGAAAAACTGTTTTTT. This codes for CASSFDSATNEKLFF.

A few counts support this clone. The chain carries TRBV5-4 and TRBJ1-2, with 9 bases aligning to TRBD1. J gave up 6 bases and V 5 bases, and 11 bases lay outside the gene matches. Germline assignment: CDR1 SGHNT and CDR2 YYREEE (reference sequence). The CDR3 covers 15 residues. CDR3 bases: TGTGCCAGCAGATCGCTGAAGGACAGGGGAGATGGCTACACCTTC. Amino acid sequence: CASRSLKDRGDGYTF.

This clone appeared a few times. J is TRBJ1-2 and V is TRBV5-4; 8 bases match TRBD1. Germline trimming cut 4 bases from V and 8 bases from J; bases unmatched to any gene: 13. The germline V gene encodes CDR1 SGHNT and CDR2 YYREEE (reference sequence). This CDR3 has 15 amino acids. The CDR3 protein is CASSPRPKDRAGYTF. The CDR3 region has the DNA TGTGCCAGCAGCCCCCGACCGAAGGACAGGGCAGGCTACACCTTC.

CDR3 sequence (DNA): TGCGCCAGCAGCTTGGAAACAGCACATTCACCCCTCCACTTT. Translating it yields CASSLETAHSPLHF. This rearrangement joins TRBV5-1 to TRBJ1-6; D is ambiguous. Germline values: CDR1 SGHRS, CDR2 YFSETQ. The V and J ends lost 0 bases and 8 bases respectively, with 9 bases between them. This CDR3 comprises 14 residues.

The chain joins TRBV7-9 to TRBJ1-5, with D perhaps matching TRBD1 (5 bases). V gave up 5 bases and J gave up 2 bases, with 13 bases separating them. Germline V gene lookup returns CDR1 SEHNR and CDR2 FQNEAQ (reference sequence). The CDR3 covers 15 residues. This CDR3 is CASSIGVQGNQPQHF. The CDR3 DNA sequence: TGTGCCAGCAGCATTGGGGTACAGGGCAATCAGCCCCAGCATTTT.

This clone was recorded a few times. The rearrangement uses TRBV27 and TRBJ2-1; 9 bases fit TRBD1. The CDR3 is 13 amino acids. V dropped 5 bases and J dropped 6; count of bases not matched to a gene: 2. Per germline, CDR1 MNHEY and CDR2 SMNVEV (reference sequence). The DNA for the CDR3 is TGTGCCAGCAGTCCGGACAGGGGCAATGAGCAGTTCTTC. Protein: CASSPDRGNEQFF.

This clone has a handful of counts. The chain has TRBV7-9 and TRBJ2-7; 9 positions match TRBD1. Losses at the gene ends were 4 bases for V and 9 bases for J; bases not matched to a gene: 16. This CDR3 spans 16 amino acids. Looked up from germline, CDR1 is SEHNR and CDR2 is FQNEAQ (reference sequence). CDR3 in DNA: TGTGCCAGCAGCTCCGACCGGGACAGGGTACCAGCGGGGCAGTACTTC. It translates to CASSSDRDRVPAGQYF.

The V call is TRBV2, the J call TRBJ1-2; 12 bases agree with TRBD1. Germline V gives CDR1 SNHLY, CDR2 FYNNEI. This CDR3 region has 16 residues. Germline trimming cut 7 bases from V and 1 base from J; bases unmatched to any gene: 7. CDR3 bases: TGTGCCAGCATGGGGGGACAGGGGGCGCGTAACTATGGCTACACCTTC. Translated, it gives CASMGGQGARNYGYTF.

V gene TRBV5-1 combines with J gene TRBJ1-1; 7 bases are shared with TRBD1. The trim removed 2 bases at V and 4 bases at J, leaving 8 bases unmatched. The germline V gene encodes CDR1 SGHRS and CDR2 YFSETQ. This CDR3 has 15 amino acids. The CDR3 sequence is CASSFNRGGTTEAFF. CDR3 DNA: TGCGCCAGCAGCTTCAACAGGGGAGGCACCACTGAAGCTTTCTTT.

V usage is TRBV6-1 and J usage is TRBJ1-1, with D perhaps matching TRBD1 (5 bases). The germline V and J ends were trimmed by 4 bases and 11 bases, with 17 bases remaining between them. Germline CDR1 and CDR2: MNHNS and SASEGT. The CDR3 runs 13 residues. CDR3 in amino acids: CASSAGQIQSAFF. For the CDR3, the DNA is TGTGCCAGCAGTGCTGGACAAATCCAAAGCGCTTTCTTT.

The V gene is TRBV2, the J gene TRBJ1-5; D gene uncertain. CDR1 and CDR2 (germline): SNHLY, FYNNEI. Trimming took off 6 bases at V and 6 bases at J, with 15 bases between the two ends. The CDR3 has 14 amino acids. For the CDR3, the DNA is TGTGCCAGCAGGCGCGGGGAGGGCCGTCAGCCCCAGCATTTT. Translation: CASRRGEGRQPQHF. Full variable domain (missing parts from reference TRBV2 and TRBJ1-5): EPEVTQTPSHQVTQMGQEVILRCVPISNHLYFYWYRQILGQKVEFLVSFYNNEISEKSEIFDDQFSVERPDGSNFTLKIRSTKLEDSAMYFCASRRGEGRQPQHFGDGTRLSIL.

The V gene is TRBV6-1, the J gene TRBJ2-2; possible D gene TRBD2, 5 bases. Germline CDR1 MNHNS, CDR2 SASEGT. V lost 7 bases and J 9 bases, leaving 18 bases between the germline ends. The CDR3 consists of 14 residues. The CDR3 here is CASIPGEFVRELFF. The DNA for the CDR3 is TGTGCCAGCATCCCCGGGGAGTTTGTGAGGGAGCTGTTTTTT.

J is TRBJ2-2 and V is TRBV5-4; D possibly corresponds to TRBD2 (5 bases). CDR3 size: 13 residues. V was shortened by 7 bases and J by 4 bases, with 11 bases between the two germline ends. Germline CDR1 reads SGHNT; CDR2 reads YYREEE (reference sequence). CDR3 sequence: CASRTRGTGELFF. CDR3 nucleotides: TGTGCCAGCCGAACTAGAGGCACCGGGGAGCTGTTTTTT. The variable domain in full, completed from reference TRBV5-4 and TRBJ2-2, reads ETGVTQSPTHLIKTRGQQVTLRCSSQSGHNTVSWYQQALGQGPQFIFQYYREEENGRGNFPPRFSGLQFPNYSSELNVNALELDDSALYLCASRTRGTGELFFGEGSRLTVL.

The chain employs TRBV6-5 and TRBJ2-3, with TRBD1 as a possible D gene (5 bases). V lost 6 bases to trimming and J lost 2 bases, with 12 bases between them. CDR3 length: 14 amino acids. Germline V gene sequence: CDR1 MNHEY, CDR2 SVGAGI. CDR3 coding DNA: TGTGCCAGCAGCCAGGGCGGCCTCACAGATACGCAGTATTTT. It encodes CASSQGGLTDTQYF.

The chain is built from TRBV5-8 and TRBJ2-1; 8 bases fit TRBD2. Germline CDR1 and CDR2: SGHTS and YDEGEE. CDR3 size: 15 residues. After removal of 2 bases from V and 7 bases from J, the junction contained 8 bases not matched to a gene. CDR3 nucleotide sequence: TGTGCCAGCAGCTTCTCGGGACTAGTCAGTAATGAGCAGTTCTTC. Amino acid sequence: CASSFSGLVSNEQFF.

The chain combines TRBV9 with TRBJ1-5, with D uncertain. Germline-derived CDR1 and CDR2 are SGDLS and YYNGEE. V lost 0 bases and J 1 base, leaving 8 bases between the germline ends. This CDR3 has 15 residues. CDR3 sequence: CASSVDGFSNQPQHF. Written as DNA, the CDR3 is TGTGCCAGCAGCGTAGACGGGTTCAGCAATCAGCCCCAGCATTTT.